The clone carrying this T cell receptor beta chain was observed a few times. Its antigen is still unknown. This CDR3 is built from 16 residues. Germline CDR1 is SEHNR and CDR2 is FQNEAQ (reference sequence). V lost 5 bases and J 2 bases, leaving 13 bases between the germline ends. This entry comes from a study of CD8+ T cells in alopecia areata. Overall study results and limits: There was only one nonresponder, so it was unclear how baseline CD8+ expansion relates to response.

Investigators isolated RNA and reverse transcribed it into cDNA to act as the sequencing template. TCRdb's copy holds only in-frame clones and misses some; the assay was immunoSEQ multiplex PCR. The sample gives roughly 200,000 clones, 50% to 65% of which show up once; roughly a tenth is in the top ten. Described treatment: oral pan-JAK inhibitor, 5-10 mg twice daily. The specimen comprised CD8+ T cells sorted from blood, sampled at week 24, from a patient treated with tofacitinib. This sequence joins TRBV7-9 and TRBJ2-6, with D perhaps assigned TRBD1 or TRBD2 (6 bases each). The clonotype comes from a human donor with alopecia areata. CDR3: CASSQGGLAGANVLTF. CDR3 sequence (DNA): TGTGCCAGCAGCCAAGGGGGGCTCGCTGGGGCCAACGTCCTGACTTTC.